These 7 T cell receptor beta chains were sequenced from one sample in a study of CD8+CD57+ T cells in acquired aplastic anemia. All patients picked for sequencing had shown, by flow cytometry, an expansion of CD8+CD57+ cells. Genomic DNA, serving as template, underwent TCR beta VDJ and CDR3 profiling. TCRdb called the reads again in MiXCR, with one record for every CDR3 protein. The profile shows approximately 170,000 distinct CDR3 sequences, less than 60% of them singletons. Input material: sorted CD4+, CD8+, or CD8+CD57+ T cells (not recorded which) from PBMCs. The receptors here all came from a human donor with aplastic anemia.

This clonotype was seen at least ten times. This rearrangement joins TRBV14 to TRBJ1-1, with D possibly being TRBD1 (6 bases). This CDR3 contains 13 residues. V was shortened by 1 base and J by 4 bases, with 7 bases between the two germline ends. Germline values: CDR1 SGHDN, CDR2 FVKESK. CDR3 region: CASSQVRGTEAFF. The CDR3 bases are TGTGCCAGCAGCCAAGTCAGGGGCACTGAAGCTTTCTTT.

At least ten counts were recorded for this clonotype. This sequence joins TRBV20-1 and TRBJ2-1; 9 positions match TRBD1. Germline CDR1 DFQATT, CDR2 SNEGSKA (reference sequence). After removal of 4 bases from V and 4 bases from J, the junction contained 8 bases not matched to a gene. This CDR3 spans 15 amino acids. The CDR3 sequence: CSANAGTGLYNEQFF. The CDR3 DNA reads TGCAGTGCTAATGCCGGGACAGGGCTTTACAATGAGCAGTTCTTC.

This clonotype is categorized as medium-sized. CDR3 loop: CASSEAYNSPLHF. The CDR3 DNA reads TGTGCCAGCAGTGAGGCATATAATTCACCCCTCCACTTT. The chain has TRBV2 and TRBJ1-6; D remains ambiguous. V lost 3 bases and J lost 4, with 4 bases in between. The CDR3 contains 13 residues. Germline loops: CDR1 SNHLY, CDR2 FYNNEI.

With regard to this clonotype: A junction boundary mismatches the germline segment, possibly from a read error. The genes are TRBV15 and TRBJ1-2, with 7 bases aligning to TRBD1. The CDR3 runs to 16 residues. CDR1 LNHNV and CDR2 YYDKDF come from the germline V gene (reference sequence). The CDR3 loop reads CATSALQGRGSNGCTF. The DNA for the CDR3 is TGTGCCACCAGCGCCCTACAGGGGAGGGGATCTAATGGCTGCACCTTC.

This clonotype was detected ten times or more. The chain has TRBV4-3 and TRBJ1-2; D unclear. In germline, CDR1 is LGHNA, CDR2 YSLEER. V was clipped by 1 base and J by 8 bases, with 8 bases between them. The CDR3 extends over 12 amino acids. CDR3 nucleotides: TGCGCCAGCAGCCAAGCGACGGGAGGCTACACCTTC. The encoded protein is CASSQATGGYTF.

There are many counts of this clonotype. The chain recombines TRBV7-9 with TRBJ1-1; no firm D call. V gave up 4 bases and J gave up 1 base, with 7 bases separating them. Germline V gene sequence: CDR1 SEHNR, CDR2 FQNEAQ (reference sequence). The CDR3 is made up of 13 amino acids. CDR3 in amino acids: CASSWAENTEAFF. The CDR3 DNA is TGTGCCAGCAGCTGGGCTGAGAACACTGAAGCTTTCTTT.

This clonotype has at least ten counts. This chain connects TRBV7-6 to TRBJ2-1; 9 bases map to TRBD2. This CDR3 spans 17 amino acids. Germline V gene lookup returns CDR1 SGHVS and CDR2 FNYEAQ. V lost 5 bases to trimming and J lost 1 base; unmatched junction nucleotides: 9. The CDR3 is CASSITSAGGSYNEQFF. CDR3 bases: TGTGCCAGCAGCATAACCTCAGCGGGGGGTTCCTACAATGAGCAGTTCTTC.